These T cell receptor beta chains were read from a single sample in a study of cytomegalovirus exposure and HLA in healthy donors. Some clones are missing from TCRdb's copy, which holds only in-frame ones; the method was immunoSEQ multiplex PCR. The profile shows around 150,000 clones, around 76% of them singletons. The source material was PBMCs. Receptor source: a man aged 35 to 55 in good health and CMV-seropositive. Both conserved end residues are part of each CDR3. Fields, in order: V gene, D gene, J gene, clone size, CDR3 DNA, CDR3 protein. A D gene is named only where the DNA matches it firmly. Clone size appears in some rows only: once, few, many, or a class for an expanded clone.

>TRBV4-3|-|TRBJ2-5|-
TGCGCCAGCAGCCAAGATGGCCCCGGTTGGCTAGAAGAGACCCAGTACTTC
CASSQDGPGWLEETQYF
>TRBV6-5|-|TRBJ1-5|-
TGTGCCAGCAGTCTCCCGGGGTCAGGTCAGCCCCAGCATTTT
CASSLPGSGQPQHF
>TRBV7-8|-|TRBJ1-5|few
TGTGCCAGCAGCTTATCTTTCCCCTCGGTCAATAGCAATCAGCCCCAGCATTTT
CASSLSFPSVNSNQPQHF
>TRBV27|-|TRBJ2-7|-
TGTGCCAGCGCCCCCGGGGGTAGCGGCCTGGGGGAGCAGTACTTC
CASAPGGSGLGEQYF
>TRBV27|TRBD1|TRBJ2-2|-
TGTGCCAGCAGTTCCCGGACAGGGTCAGGCAACGGGGAGCTGTTTTTT
CASSSRTGSGNGELFF
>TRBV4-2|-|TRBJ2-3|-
TGTGCCAGCAGCCAAGAAACAGGGTTACGGACAGATACGCAGTATTTT
CASSQETGLRTDTQYF
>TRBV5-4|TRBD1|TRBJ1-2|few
TGTGCCAGCAGCCCCTCCGGGACAGCTCTCTATGGCTACACCTTC
CASSPSGTALYGYTF
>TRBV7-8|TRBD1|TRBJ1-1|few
TGTGCCAGCAGCTTAGGGCGACAGGGCGGGACTGAAGCTTTCTTT
CASSLGRQGGTEAFF
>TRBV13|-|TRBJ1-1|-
TGTGCCAGCAGCTTATCCCAGGGGAATTGGAACACTGAAGCTTTCTTT
CASSLSQGNWNTEAFF
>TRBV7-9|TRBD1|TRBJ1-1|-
TGTGCCAGCAGCTTAGATGGACAGGCTGCTGAAGCTTTCTTT
CASSLDGQAAEAFF
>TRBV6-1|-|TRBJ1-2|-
TGTGCCAGCAGTGACGCGTTTTCTATCTATGGCTACACCTTC
CASSDAFSIYGYTF
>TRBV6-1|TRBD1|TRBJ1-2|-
TGTGCCAGCAGTTTTCGACAGGGAGATGGCTACACCTTC
CASSFRQGDGYTF
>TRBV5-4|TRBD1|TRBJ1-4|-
TGTGCCAGCAGCTTGAGACAGGGAGGCCCAACTAATGAAAAACTGTTTTTT
CASSLRQGGPTNEKLFF
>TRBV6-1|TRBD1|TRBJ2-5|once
TGTGCCAGGGGGACAGGGGGCTCCAAAGAGACCCAGTACTTC
CARGTGGSKETQYF